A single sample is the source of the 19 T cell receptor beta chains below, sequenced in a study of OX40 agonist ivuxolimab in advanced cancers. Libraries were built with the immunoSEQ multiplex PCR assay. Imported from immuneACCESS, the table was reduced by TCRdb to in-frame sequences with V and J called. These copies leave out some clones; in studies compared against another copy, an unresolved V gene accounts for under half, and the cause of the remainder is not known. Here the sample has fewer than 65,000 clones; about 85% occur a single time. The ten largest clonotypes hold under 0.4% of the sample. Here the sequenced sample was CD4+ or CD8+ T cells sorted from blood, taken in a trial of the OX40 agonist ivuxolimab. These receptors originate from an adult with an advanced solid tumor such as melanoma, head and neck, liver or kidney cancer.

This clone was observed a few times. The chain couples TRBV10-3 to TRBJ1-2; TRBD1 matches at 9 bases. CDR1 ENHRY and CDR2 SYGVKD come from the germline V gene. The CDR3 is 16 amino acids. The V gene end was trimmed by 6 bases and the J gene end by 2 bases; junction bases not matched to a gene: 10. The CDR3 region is CAISNRRTGENYGYTF. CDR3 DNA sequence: TGTGCCATCAGCAATAGAAGGACAGGGGAAAACTATGGCTACACCTTC.

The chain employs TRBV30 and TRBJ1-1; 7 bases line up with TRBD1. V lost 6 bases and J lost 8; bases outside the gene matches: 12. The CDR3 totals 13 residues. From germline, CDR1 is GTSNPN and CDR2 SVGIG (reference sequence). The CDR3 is CACDIQGSLEAFF. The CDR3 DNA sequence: TGTGCCTGTGATATACAGGGGTCCCTCGAAGCTTTCTTT.

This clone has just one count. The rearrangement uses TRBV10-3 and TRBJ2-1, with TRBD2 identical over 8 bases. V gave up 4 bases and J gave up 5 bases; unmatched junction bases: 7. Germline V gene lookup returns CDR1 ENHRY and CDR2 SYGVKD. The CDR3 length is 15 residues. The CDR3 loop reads CAISGREAGDNEQFF. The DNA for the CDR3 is TGTGCCATCAGTGGCCGGGAAGCGGGGGACAATGAGCAGTTCTTC.

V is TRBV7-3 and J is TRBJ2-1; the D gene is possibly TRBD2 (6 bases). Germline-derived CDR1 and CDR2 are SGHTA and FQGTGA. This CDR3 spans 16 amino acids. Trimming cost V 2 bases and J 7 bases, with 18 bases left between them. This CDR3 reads CASSLFGGDVENEQFF. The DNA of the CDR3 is TGTGCCAGCAGCTTATTTGGCGGGGACGTCGAAAATGAGCAGTTCTTC.

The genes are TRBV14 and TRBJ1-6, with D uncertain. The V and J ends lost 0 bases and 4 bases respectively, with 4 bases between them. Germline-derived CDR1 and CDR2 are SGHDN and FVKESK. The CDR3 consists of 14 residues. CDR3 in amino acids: CASSQESYNSPLHF. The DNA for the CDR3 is TGTGCCAGCAGCCAAGAATCATATAATTCACCCCTCCACTTT. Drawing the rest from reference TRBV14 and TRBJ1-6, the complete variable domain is EAGVTQFPSHSVIEKGQTVTLRCDPISGHDNLYWYRRVMGKEIKFLLHFVKESKQDESGMPNNRFLAERTGGTYSTLKVQPAELEDSGVYFCASSQESYNSPLHFGNGTRLTVT.

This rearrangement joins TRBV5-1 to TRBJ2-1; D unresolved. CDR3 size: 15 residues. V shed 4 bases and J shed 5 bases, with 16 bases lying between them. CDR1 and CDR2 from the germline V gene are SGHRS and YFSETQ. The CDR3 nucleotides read TGCGCCAGCAGCGAAGTAAATGTTAGGAACAATGAGCAGTTCTTC. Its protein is CASSEVNVRNNEQFF.

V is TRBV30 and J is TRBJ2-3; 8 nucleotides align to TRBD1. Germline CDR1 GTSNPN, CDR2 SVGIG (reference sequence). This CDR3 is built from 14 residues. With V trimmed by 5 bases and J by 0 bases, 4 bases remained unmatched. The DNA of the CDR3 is TGTGCCTGGGACAGGGGACTTAGCACAGATACGCAGTATTTT. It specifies CAWDRGLSTDTQYF.

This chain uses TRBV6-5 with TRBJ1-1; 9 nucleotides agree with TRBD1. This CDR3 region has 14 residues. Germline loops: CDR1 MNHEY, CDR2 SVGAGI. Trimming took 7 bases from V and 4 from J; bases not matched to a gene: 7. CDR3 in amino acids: CASKRTGVGTEAFF. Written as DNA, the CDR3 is TGTGCCAGCAAAAGGACAGGGGTGGGCACTGAAGCTTTCTTT.

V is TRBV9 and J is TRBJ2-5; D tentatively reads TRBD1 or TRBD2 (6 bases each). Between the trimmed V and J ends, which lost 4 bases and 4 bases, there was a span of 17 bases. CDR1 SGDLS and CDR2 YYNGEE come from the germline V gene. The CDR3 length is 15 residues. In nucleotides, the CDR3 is TGTGCCAGCAGCTTTAGGATGGGGGGCGGAGAGACCCAGTACTTC. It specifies CASSFRMGGGETQYF.

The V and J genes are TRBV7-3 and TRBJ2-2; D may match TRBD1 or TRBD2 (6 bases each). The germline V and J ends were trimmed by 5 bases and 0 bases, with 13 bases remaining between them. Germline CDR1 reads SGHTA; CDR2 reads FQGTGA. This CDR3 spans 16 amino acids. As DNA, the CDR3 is TGTGCCAGCAGCCCTGGGGGGCACGCGAACACCGGGGAGCTGTTTTTT. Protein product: CASSPGGHANTGELFF.

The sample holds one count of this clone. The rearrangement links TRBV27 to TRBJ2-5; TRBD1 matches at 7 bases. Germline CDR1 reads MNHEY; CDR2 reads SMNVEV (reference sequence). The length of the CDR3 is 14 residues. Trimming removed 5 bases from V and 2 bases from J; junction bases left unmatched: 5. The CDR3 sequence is CASSPGDSQETQYF. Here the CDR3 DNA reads TGTGCCAGCAGTCCCGGGGACAGTCAAGAGACCCAGTACTTC.

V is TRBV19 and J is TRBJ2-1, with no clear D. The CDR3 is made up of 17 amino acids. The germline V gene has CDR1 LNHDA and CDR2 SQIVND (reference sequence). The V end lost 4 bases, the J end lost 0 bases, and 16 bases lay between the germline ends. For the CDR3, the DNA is TGTGCCAGTAGTACCTTTGCCTCCTTGAGCTCCTACAATGAGCAGTTCTTC. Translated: CASSTFASLSSYNEQFF.

CDR3 loop: CASTEGTGRGYEQYF. The DNA of the CDR3 is TGTGCCAGCACCGAAGGGACAGGAAGAGGCTACGAGCAGTACTTC. This chain connects TRBV6-1 to TRBJ2-7, with 8 bases matching TRBD1. The CDR3 is 15 residues long. Germline values: CDR1 MNHNS, CDR2 SASEGT. Trimming cost V 7 bases and J 3 bases; bases outside gene matches: 11.

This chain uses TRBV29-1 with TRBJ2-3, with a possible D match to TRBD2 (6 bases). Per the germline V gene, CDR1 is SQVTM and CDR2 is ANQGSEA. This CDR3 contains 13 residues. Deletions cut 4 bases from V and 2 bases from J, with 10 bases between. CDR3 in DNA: TGCAGCGTTGTCGGGGGTGTCACAGATACGCAGTATTTT. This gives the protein CSVVGGVTDTQYF.

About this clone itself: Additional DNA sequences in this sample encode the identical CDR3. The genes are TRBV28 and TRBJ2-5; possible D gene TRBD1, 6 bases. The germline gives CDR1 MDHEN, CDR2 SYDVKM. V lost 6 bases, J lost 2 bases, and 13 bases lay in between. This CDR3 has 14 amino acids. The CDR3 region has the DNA TGTGCCAGCAGCCCAGGACAGACTCAAGAGACCCAGTACTTC. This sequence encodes CASSPGQTQETQYF.

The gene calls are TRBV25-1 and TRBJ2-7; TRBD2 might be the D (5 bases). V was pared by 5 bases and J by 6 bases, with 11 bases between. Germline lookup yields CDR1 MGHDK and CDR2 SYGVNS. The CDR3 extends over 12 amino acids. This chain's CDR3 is CASSLSGFEQYF. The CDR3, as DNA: TGTGCCAGCAGTCTCTCGGGGTTCGAGCAGTACTTC.

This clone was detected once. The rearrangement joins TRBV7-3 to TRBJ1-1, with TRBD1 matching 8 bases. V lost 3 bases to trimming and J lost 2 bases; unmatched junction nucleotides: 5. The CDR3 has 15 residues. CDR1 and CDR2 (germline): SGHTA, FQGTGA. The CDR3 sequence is CASSLDRVRNTEAFF. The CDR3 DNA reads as TGTGCCAGCAGCTTGGACAGGGTCCGAAACACTGAAGCTTTCTTT.

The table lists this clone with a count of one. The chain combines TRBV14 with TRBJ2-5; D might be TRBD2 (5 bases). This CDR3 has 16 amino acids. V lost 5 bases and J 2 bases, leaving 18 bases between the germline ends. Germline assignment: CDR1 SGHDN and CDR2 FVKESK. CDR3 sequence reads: CASSARLSWEQETQYF. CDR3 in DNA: TGTGCCAGCAGCGCCCGACTAAGTTGGGAACAAGAGACCCAGTACTTC.

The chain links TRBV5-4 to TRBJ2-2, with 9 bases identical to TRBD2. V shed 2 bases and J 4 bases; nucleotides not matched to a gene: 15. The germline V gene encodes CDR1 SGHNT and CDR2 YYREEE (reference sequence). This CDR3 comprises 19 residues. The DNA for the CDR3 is TGTGCCAGCAGCTTAAGTAGGGCGGCGCTAGCGGGATTCACCGGGGAGCTGTTTTTT. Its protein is CASSLSRAALAGFTGELFF.